This T cell receptor (beta chain) was obtained from a study of CD8 T cells in Susac syndrome. The authors sequenced TCR beta from blood CD8+ and CD4+ T cells. Isolation of CD8+ and CD4+ T cells was performed negatively, whereas enrichment of TEMRA cells was done by FACS. The count of this clonotype is one. The CDR3 covers 13 residues. CDR1 is SEHNR and CDR2 is FQNEAQ in the germline V gene (reference sequence). V lost 1 base and J 4 bases, leaving 8 bases between the germline ends. Reverse transcription of about 0.45 to 1 ug RNA was performed with random hexamers. Amplification of the TCR beta CDR3 was carried out by immunoSEQ multiplex PCR, which spanned a total of 54 Vbeta and 13 Jbeta segments. TCRdb reprocessed the immunoSEQ multiplex PCR reads via MiXCR and lists one record per CDR3 protein. The sample yields almost 450,000 distinct CDR3 sequences, roughly 85% seen once.

The sequenced sample consisted of CD8+ T cells from PBMCs. This chain connects TRBV7-9 to TRBJ2-7, with no clear D. The sequence was collected from a human donor with multiple sclerosis. CDR3 sequence reads: CASSLEDGYEQYF. The CDR3, as DNA: TGTGCCAGCAGCTTAGAGGACGGTTACGAGCAGTACTTC.